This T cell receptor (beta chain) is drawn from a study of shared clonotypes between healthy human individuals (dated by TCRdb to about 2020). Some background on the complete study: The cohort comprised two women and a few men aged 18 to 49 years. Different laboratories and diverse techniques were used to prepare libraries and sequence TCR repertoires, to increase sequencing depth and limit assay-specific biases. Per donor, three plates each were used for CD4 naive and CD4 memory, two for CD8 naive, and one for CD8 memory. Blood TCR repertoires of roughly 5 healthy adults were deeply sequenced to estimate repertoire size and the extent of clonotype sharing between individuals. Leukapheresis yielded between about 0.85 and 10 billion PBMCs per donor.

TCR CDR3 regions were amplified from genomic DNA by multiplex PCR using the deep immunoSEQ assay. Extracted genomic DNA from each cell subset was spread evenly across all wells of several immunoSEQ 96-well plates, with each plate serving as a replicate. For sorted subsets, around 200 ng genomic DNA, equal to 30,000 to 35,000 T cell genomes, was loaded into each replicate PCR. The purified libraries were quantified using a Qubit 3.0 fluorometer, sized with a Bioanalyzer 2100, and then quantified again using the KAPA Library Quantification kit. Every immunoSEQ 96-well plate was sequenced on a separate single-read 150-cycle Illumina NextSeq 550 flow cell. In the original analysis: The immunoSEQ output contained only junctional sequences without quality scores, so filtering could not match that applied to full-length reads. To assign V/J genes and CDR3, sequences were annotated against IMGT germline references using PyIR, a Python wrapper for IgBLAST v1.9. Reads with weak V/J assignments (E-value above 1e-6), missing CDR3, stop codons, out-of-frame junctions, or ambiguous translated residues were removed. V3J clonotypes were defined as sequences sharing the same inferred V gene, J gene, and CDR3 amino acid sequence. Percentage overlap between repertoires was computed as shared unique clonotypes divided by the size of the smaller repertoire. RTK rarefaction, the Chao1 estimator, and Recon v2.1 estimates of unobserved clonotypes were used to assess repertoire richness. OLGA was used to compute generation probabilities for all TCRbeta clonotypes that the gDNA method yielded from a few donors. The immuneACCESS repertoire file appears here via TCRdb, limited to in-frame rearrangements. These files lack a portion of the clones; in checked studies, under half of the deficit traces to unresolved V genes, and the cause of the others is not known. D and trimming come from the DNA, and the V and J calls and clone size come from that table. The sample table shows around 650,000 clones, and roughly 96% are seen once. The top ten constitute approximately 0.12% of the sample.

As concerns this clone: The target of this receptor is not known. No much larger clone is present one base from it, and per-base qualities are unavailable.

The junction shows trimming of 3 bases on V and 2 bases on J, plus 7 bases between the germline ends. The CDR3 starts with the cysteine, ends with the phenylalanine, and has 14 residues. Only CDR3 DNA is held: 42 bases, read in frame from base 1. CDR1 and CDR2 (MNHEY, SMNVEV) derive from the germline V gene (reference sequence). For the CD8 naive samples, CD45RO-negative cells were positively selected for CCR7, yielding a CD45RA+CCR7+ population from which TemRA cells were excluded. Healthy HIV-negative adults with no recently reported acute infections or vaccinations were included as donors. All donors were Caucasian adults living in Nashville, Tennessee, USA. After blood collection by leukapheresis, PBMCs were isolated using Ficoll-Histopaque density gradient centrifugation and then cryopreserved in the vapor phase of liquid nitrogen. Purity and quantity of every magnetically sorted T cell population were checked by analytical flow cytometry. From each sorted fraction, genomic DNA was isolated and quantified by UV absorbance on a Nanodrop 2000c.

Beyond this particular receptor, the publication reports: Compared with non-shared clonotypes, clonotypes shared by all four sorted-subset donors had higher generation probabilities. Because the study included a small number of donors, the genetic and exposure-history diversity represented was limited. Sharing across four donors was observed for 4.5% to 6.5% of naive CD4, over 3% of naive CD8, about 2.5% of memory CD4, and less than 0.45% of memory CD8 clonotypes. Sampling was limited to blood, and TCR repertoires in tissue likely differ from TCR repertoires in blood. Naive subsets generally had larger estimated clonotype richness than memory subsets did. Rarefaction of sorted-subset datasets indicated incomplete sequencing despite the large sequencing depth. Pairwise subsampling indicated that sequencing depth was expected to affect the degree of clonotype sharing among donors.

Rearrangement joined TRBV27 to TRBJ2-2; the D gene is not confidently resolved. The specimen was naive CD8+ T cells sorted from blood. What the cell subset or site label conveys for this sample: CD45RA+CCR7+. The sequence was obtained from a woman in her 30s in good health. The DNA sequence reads TGTGCCAGCAGTTTTGCCCATAACACCGGGGAGCTGTTTTTT. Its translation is CASSFAHNTGELFF.